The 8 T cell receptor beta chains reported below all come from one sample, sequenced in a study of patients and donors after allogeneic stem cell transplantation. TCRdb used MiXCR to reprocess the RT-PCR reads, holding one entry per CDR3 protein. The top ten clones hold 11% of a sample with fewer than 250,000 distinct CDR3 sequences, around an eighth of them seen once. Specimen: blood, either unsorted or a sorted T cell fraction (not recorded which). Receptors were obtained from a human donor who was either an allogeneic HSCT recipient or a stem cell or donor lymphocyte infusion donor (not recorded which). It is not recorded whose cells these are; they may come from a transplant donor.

The CDR3 region has the DNA TGCGCCAGCAGCCAAGGTCGGGGGGCGCGGGGCATTCAGTACTTC. It translates to CASSQGRGARGIQYF. This chain joins TRBV4-3 and TRBJ2-4; D may be TRBD2 (7 bases). The CDR3 length is 15 residues. Trimming pared 1 base from V and 9 bases from J, leaving 16 bases between. Germline assignment: CDR1 LGHNA and CDR2 YSLEER.

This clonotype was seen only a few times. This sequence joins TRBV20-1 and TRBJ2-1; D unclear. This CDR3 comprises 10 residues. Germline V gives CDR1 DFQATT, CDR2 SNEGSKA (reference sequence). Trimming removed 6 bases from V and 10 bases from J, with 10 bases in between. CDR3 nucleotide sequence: TGCAGTGCCCTTAGAAGAGAGCAGTTCTTC. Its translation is CSALRREQFF.

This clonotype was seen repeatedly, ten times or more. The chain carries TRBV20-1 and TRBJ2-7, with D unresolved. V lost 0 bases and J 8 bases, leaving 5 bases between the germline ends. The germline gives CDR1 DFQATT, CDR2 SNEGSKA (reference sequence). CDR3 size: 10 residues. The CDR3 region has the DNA TGCAGTGCTAGAGAGGGGAAGCAGTACTTC. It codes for CSAREGKQYF.

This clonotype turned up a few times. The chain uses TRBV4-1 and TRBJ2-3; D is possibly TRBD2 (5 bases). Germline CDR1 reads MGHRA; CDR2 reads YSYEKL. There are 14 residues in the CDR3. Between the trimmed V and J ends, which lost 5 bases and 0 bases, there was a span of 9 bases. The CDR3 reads CASSYRTSTDTQYF. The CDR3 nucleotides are TGCGCCAGCAGCTATCGGACTAGCACAGATACGCAGTATTTT.

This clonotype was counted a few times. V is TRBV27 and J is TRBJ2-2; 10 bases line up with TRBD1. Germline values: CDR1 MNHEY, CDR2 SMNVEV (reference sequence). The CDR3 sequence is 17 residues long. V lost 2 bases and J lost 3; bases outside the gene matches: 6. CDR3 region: CASSLRLGTGDTGELFF. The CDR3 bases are TGTGCCAGCAGTTTAAGGCTCGGGACAGGGGACACCGGGGAGCTGTTTTTT.

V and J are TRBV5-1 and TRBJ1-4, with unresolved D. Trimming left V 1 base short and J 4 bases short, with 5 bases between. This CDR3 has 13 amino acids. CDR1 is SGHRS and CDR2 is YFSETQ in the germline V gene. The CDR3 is CASSLFVNEKLFF. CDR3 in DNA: TGCGCCAGCAGCTTGTTTGTTAATGAAAAACTGTTTTTT.

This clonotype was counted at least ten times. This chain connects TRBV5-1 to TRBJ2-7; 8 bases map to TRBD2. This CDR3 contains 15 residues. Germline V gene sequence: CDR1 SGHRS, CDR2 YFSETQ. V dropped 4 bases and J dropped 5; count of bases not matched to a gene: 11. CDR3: CASSIRTSSLNEQYF. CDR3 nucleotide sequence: TGCGCCAGCAGCATTCGGACTAGCAGTTTGAACGAGCAGTACTTC.

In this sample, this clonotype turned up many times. The CDR3 protein is CASSLEGSGRSYF. For the CDR3, the DNA is TGTGCCAGCAGCTTGGAGGGTAGCGGGAGGAGTTACTTC. V and J are TRBV5-6 and TRBJ2-7, with 10 bases fitting TRBD2. V was clipped by 0 bases and J by 13 bases; unmatched bases: 7. The CDR3 is 13 residues long. Looked up from germline, CDR1 is SGHDT and CDR2 is YYEEEE.